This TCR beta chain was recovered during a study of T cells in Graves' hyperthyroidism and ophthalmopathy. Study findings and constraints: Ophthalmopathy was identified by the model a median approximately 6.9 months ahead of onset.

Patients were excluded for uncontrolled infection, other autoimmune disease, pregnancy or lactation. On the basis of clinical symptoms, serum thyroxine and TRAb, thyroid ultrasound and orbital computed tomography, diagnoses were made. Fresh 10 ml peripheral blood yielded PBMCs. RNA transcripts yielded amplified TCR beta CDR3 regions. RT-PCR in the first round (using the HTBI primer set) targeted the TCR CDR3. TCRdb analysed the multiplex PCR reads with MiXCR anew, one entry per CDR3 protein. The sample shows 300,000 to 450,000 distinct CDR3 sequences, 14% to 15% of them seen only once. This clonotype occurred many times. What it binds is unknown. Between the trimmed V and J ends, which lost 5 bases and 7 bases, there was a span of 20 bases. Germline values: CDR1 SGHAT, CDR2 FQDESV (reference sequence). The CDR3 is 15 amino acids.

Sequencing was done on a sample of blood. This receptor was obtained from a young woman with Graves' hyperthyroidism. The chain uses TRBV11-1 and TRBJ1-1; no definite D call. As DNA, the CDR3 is TGTGCCAGCAGCCGCCGGGATGTGCCCCCGATTGAAGCTTTCTTT. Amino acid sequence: CASSRRDVPPIEAFF.